The 10 T cell receptor beta chains listed next were all sequenced from one sample in a study of T cell clones after liver transplantation (dated by TCRdb to the late 2010s). Libraries were made using the immunoSEQ multiplex PCR assay. TCRdb holds this immuneACCESS table with in-frame rearrangements only. Some clones are missing; in checked studies, unresolved V genes explain under half, and the rest has no known cause. In all, the sample holds around 100,000 clones, and 84% of those were seen once. The top ten hold less than 3% of the sample. This specimen consisted of CD4+ T cells from blood, obtained roughly 50 months after liver transplant. All receptors come from a human patient who received a liver transplant. After a transplant, some T cells may be the graft donor's own cells.

The V and J genes are TRBV18 and TRBJ1-1; D gene ambiguous. V gave up 2 bases and J gave up 0 bases, with 7 bases separating them. The CDR3 spans 14 residues. Germline CDR1 and CDR2: KGHSH and LQKENI. In DNA, the CDR3 is TGTGCCAGCTCACCATTCACAGTGAACACTGAAGCTTTCTTT. Encoded protein: CASSPFTVNTEAFF.

The chain links TRBV11-2 to TRBJ1-2; no firm D call. Looked up from germline, CDR1 is SGHAT and CDR2 is FQNNGV. Trimming took off 5 bases at V and 9 bases at J, with 13 bases between the two ends. The CDR3 is made up of 12 amino acids. This CDR3 reads CASSHDHGSYTF. The CDR3 DNA reads TGTGCCAGCAGCCACGATCACGGGAGCTACACCTTC.

This chain links TRBV5-1 with TRBJ1-5, with a tentative D call TRBD1 (6 bases). Germline V gene sequence: CDR1 SGHRS, CDR2 YFSETQ. V gave up 4 bases and J gave up 5 bases, with 13 bases separating them. The CDR3 loop spans 14 amino acids. The CDR3 coding sequence is TGCGCCAGCAGCCGTACAGGGACTGATCAGCCCCAGCATTTT. Amino acid sequence: CASSRTGTDQPQHF.

The rearrangement joins TRBV25-1 to TRBJ1-1; D is unclear. From germline, CDR1 is MGHDK and CDR2 SYGVNS. V dropped 4 bases and J dropped 1 base, with 13 bases sitting between them. This CDR3 has 15 residues. The CDR3 loop reads CASSGPAPRNTEAFF. DNA of the CDR3: TGTGCCAGCAGTGGTCCCGCACCGAGGAACACTGAAGCTTTCTTT.

This clone was detected only once. The rearrangement links TRBV7-2 to TRBJ2-7, with TRBD1 identical over 10 bases. With 0 bases clipped from V and 0 bases from J, the junction kept 2 bases outside the gene matches. The CDR3 has 16 residues. The germline V gene has CDR1 SGHTA and CDR2 FQGNSA. The CDR3 coding sequence is TGTGCCAGCAGCTTAGCCGGGACAGGGGCCTCCTACGAGCAGTACTTC. Amino acids: CASSLAGTGASYEQYF.

This chain joins TRBV5-1 and TRBJ2-7, with D hard to call. The CDR3 is 13 amino acids. CDR1 is SGHRS, CDR2 YFSETQ, per germline. Trimming pared 2 bases from V and 1 base from J, leaving 7 bases between. The DNA of the CDR3 is TGCGCCAGCAGCTTTATGTCGTCCTACGAGCAGTACTTC. It encodes CASSFMSSYEQYF.

The chain recombines TRBV19 with TRBJ2-7; D could derive from TRBD1 or TRBD2 (5 bases each). Between the trimmed V and J ends, which lost 4 bases and 6 bases, there was a span of 13 bases. The CDR3 runs 13 residues. Germline-derived CDR1 and CDR2 are LNHDA and SQIVND (reference sequence). CDR3 sequence (DNA): TGTGCCAGTAGTACAGGGCTCCGGGGCGAGCAGTACTTC. Its protein is CASSTGLRGEQYF.

J is TRBJ2-1 and V is TRBV27; 12 bases are shared with TRBD1. With 0 bases clipped from V and 7 bases from J, the junction kept 1 base outside the gene matches. The V gene's germline CDR1 is MNHEY and CDR2 SMNVEV (reference sequence). The CDR3 is 15 residues long. The CDR3 DNA reads TGTGCCAGCAGTTTATCGGGACAGGGGGCAAATGAGCAGTTCTTC. Residues: CASSLSGQGANEQFF.

The chain is built from TRBV27 and TRBJ1-6; 10 bases map to TRBD1. There are 16 residues in the CDR3. J lost 7 bases, V lost 6 bases, and 9 bases had no gene match. The germline V gene has CDR1 MNHEY and CDR2 SMNVEV (reference sequence). The CDR3 is CASRIFRDRGNSPLHF. The CDR3 nucleotides read TGTGCCAGCAGAATCTTCCGGGACAGGGGAAATTCACCCCTCCACTTT.

This clone was counted only a few times. The chain uses TRBV10-3 and TRBJ2-3; 9 nucleotides line up with TRBD1. V lost 7 bases to trimming and J lost 2 bases; unmatched junction nucleotides: 4. This CDR3 is built from 14 residues. From germline, CDR1 is ENHRY and CDR2 SYGVKD. The CDR3: CAIKTGGSTDTQYF. The CDR3 DNA is TGTGCCATCAAAACAGGGGGCTCCACAGATACGCAGTATTTT.